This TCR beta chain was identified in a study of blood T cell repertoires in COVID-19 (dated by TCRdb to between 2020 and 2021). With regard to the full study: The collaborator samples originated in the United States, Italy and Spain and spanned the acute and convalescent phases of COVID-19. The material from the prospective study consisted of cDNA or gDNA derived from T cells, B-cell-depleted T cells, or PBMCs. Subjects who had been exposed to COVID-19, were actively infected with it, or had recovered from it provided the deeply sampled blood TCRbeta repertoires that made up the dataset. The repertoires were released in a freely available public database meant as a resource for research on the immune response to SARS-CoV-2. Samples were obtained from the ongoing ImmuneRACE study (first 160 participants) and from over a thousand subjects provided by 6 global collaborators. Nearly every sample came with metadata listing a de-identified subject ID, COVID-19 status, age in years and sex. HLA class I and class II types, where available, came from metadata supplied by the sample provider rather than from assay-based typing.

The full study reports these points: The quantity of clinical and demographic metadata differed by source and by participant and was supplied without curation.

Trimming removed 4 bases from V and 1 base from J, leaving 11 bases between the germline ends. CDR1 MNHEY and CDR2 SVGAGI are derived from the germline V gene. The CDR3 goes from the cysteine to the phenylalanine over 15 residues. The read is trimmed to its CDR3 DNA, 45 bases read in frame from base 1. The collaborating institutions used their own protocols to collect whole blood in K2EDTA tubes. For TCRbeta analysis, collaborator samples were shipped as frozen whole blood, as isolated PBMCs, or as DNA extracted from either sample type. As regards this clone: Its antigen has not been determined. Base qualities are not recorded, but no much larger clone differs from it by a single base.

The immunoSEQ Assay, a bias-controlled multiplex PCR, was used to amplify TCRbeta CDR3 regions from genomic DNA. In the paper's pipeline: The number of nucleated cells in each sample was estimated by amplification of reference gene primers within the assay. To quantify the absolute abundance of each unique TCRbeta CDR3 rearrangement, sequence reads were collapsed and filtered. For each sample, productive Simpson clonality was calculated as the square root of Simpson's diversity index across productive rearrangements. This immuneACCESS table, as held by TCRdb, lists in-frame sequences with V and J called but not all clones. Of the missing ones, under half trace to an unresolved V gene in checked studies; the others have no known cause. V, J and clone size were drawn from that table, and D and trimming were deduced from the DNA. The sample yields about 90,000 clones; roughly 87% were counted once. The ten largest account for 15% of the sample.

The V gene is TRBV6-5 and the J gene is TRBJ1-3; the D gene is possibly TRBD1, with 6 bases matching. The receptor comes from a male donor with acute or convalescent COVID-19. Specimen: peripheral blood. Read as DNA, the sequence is TGTGCCAGCAGTTGGAACAGGGAATCTGGAAACACCATATATTTT. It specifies CASSWNRESGNTIYF.